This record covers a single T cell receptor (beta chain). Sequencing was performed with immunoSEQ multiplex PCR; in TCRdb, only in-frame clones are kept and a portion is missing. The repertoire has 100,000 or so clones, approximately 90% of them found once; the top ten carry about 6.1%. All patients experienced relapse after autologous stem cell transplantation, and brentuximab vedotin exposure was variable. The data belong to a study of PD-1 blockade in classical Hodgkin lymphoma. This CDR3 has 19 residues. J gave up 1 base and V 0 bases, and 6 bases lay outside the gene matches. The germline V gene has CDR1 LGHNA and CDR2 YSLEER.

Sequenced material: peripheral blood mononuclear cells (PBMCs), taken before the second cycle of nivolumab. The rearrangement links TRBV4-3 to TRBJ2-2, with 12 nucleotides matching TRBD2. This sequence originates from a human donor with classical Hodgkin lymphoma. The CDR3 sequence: CASSQDLASGGVNTGELFF. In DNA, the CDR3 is TGCGCCAGCAGCCAAGATCTGGCTAGCGGGGGGGTGAACACCGGGGAGCTGTTTTTT.